This passage covers 7 T cell receptor beta chains from one sample sequenced in a study of response to subunit inactivated influenza vaccine. MiXCR, run by TCRdb on the RT-PCR reads, gives a single entry per CDR3 protein. This sample has 540,000 or so distinct CDR3 sequences, with 10% to 15% found just once. The sample consisted of PBMCs from blood, taken 45 days after vaccination. These receptors all stem from a man aged 50-59 years who received an inactivated influenza vaccine.

This clonotype was observed many times. The chain combines TRBV5-1 with TRBJ1-4, with D perhaps matching TRBD1 (6 bases). Germline CDR1 is SGHRS and CDR2 is YFSETQ. The CDR3 has 14 amino acids. V was cut by 4 bases and J by 4 bases, with 11 bases left in between. The CDR3 DNA reads as TGCGCCAGCAGCCCTCGGACAGTTAATGAAAAACTGTTTTTT. Translation gives CASSPRTVNEKLFF.

In regard to this clonotype: This may be a read error: a much more frequent sequence differs by one nucleotide. This sequence joins TRBV28 and TRBJ2-1; D ambiguous. CDR1 and CDR2 (germline): MDHEN, SYDVKM. CDR3 length: 14 residues. V gave up 6 bases and J gave up 8 bases, with 17 bases separating them. CDR3 residues: CASSPDPPVYEQFF. CDR3 bases: TGTGCCAGCAGCCCGGACCCCCCGGTCTATGAGCAGTTCTTC.

On this clonotype itself: The conserved phenylalanine or tryptophan normally closing the CDR3 is absent here, so this likely arose from a read error. The CDR3 loop reads CASSYAGGSDTQYL. DNA of the CDR3: TGTGCCAGCAGCTACGCGGGGGGCTCAGATACGCAGTATCTT. The chain links TRBV5-4 to TRBJ2-3; TRBD2 agrees at 8 bases. Germline loops: CDR1 SGHNT, CDR2 YYREEE (reference sequence). This CDR3 comprises 14 residues. J was trimmed by 4 bases and V by 3 bases; bases with no gene match: 4.

This clonotype turned up a few times. The chain recombines TRBV20-1 with TRBJ1-2, with 7 positions matching TRBD1. The CDR3 runs to 13 residues. The germline V gene encodes CDR1 DFQATT and CDR2 SNEGSKA (reference sequence). The CDR3 region is CRHKTGLYYGYTF. The CDR3 nucleotides are TGCAGGCATAAGACAGGGCTTTACTATGGCTACACCTTC.

This clonotype has just a few counts. The chain combines TRBV18 with TRBJ1-5; D not resolved. Between the trimmed V and J ends, which lost 2 bases and 1 base, there was a span of 6 bases. This CDR3 contains 14 residues. CDR1 and CDR2 (germline): KGHSH, LQKENI. This chain's CDR3 is CASSPVSSNQPQHF. The CDR3 DNA is TGTGCCAGCTCACCAGTATCAAGCAATCAGCCCCAGCATTTT.

In this sample, this clonotype turned up a few times. The chain is built from TRBV5-1 and TRBJ2-6; D perhaps matches TRBD1 (6 bases). The CDR3 consists of 18 residues. V was shortened by 0 bases and J by 0 bases, with 13 bases between the two germline ends. The germline V gene encodes CDR1 SGHRS and CDR2 YFSETQ. The CDR3 here is CASSLGSGAGSGANVLTF. CDR3 nucleotide sequence: TGCGCCAGCAGCTTGGGGTCAGGGGCTGGCTCTGGGGCCAACGTCCTGACTTTC.

In its sample, this clonotype was seen many times. The rearrangement joins TRBV29-1 to TRBJ2-2; 9 nucleotides line up with TRBD2. The junction had 3 bases not matched to a gene; V was cut back by 4 bases and J by 0 bases. The CDR3 length is 15 residues. Germline lookup yields CDR1 SQVTM and CDR2 ANQGSEA. The CDR3 DNA reads TGCAGCGTTGGGTCTAGCGGGACGAACACCGGGGAGCTGTTTTTT. This translates into CSVGSSGTNTGELFF.